This is a list of T cell receptor beta chains from one sample in a study of shared clonotypes between healthy human individuals. Using immunoSEQ multiplex PCR, the repertoire was profiled, and TCRdb retains in-frame clones only, with some absent. Of 2 million to 2.5 million clones in the sample, about 95% are singletons; the top ten hold about 1.1%. Sequenced sample: naive CD8+ T cells sorted from blood. Source of these receptors: a man aged 18 to 30 in good health. Both conserved end residues are part of each CDR3. A D gene is named only where the DNA matches it firmly. Rows give clone size only sometimes, using once, few, many, or a class for an expanded clone.

-,TRBV5-4,TRBJ2-7,TRBD1,CASSMGQGSSYEQYF,TGTGCCAGCAGCATGGGACAGGGAAGCTCCTACGAGCAGTACTTC
-,TRBV27,TRBJ1-1,-,CASSSPPGGTEAFF,TGTGCCAGCAGTTCCCCCCCCGGGGGGACTGAAGCTTTCTTT
-,TRBV6-5,TRBJ2-2,-,CASSYSHGGELFF,TGTGCCAGCAGTTACTCGCATGGAGGGGAGCTGTTTTTT
-,TRBV4-2,TRBJ2-5,TRBD2,CASSQEVAGGLHQETQYF,TGTGCCAGCAGCCAAGAAGTAGCGGGGGGCCTCCACCAAGAGACCCAGTACTTC
-,TRBV2,TRBJ1-4,-,CASLQTAVLNEKLFF,TGTGCCTCGCTTCAAACGGCTGTGTTGAATGAAAAACTGTTTTTT
-,TRBV28,TRBJ2-2,-,CASSLFSGAGELFF,TGTGCCAGCAGTTTATTTTCAGGGGCCGGGGAGCTGTTTTTT
-,TRBV27,TRBJ1-2,TRBD1,CASRTGVNGYTF,TGTGCCAGCCGGACAGGGGTGAATGGCTACACCTTC
once,TRBV5-6,TRBJ2-7,-,CASSLFVSLDEQYF,TGTGCCAGCAGCTTGTTCGTTAGCCTTGACGAGCAGTACTTC
-,TRBV29-1,TRBJ2-1,-,CSVHTPSYNEQFF,TGCAGCGTTCATACTCCTTCCTACAATGAGCAGTTCTTC
-,TRBV27,TRBJ2-5,TRBD1,CASSLSAGTGGFETQYF,TGTGCCAGCAGTTTATCCGCTGGGACAGGGGGGTTTGAGACCCAGTACTTC
-,TRBV2,TRBJ1-1,-,CASSAQGNTEAFF,TGTGCCAGCAGTGCACAGGGGAACACTGAAGCTTTCTTT
-,TRBV5-6,TRBJ2-1,TRBD2,CASSSVTSGIGSNEQFF,TGTGCCAGCAGCTCAGTGACTAGCGGGATAGGATCTAATGAGCAGTTCTTC
-,TRBV10-1,TRBJ1-3,-,CERVGNGNTIYF,TGCGAAAGGGTGGGGAATGGAAACACCATATATTTT
-,TRBV27,TRBJ2-7,TRBD2,CASSLQGLAYEQYF,TGTGCCAGCAGTTTACAAGGACTAGCATACGAGCAGTACTTC
-,TRBV7-9,TRBJ2-7,-,CASSPGGSYEQYF,TGTGCCAGCAGCCCCGGGGGCTCCTACGAGCAGTACTTC
-,TRBV5-6,TRBJ1-1,-,CASSLAVFVNTEAFF,TGTGCCAGCAGCTTGGCAGTGTTTGTCAACACTGAAGCTTTCTTT
-,TRBV2,TRBJ1-2,-,CASSEDLGGTNYGYTF,TGTGCCAGCAGTGAAGATTTAGGGGGGACTAACTATGGCTACACCTTC
-,TRBV6-1,TRBJ1-1,-,CATWLLQGNTEAFF,TGTGCCACCTGGCTTCTTCAGGGAAACACTGAAGCTTTCTTT
-,TRBV7-2,TRBJ2-7,TRBD1,CASRDGTGSAYEQYF,TGTGCCAGCAGAGATGGGACAGGGAGCGCCTACGAGCAGTACTTC
-,TRBV4-1,TRBJ1-3,-,CASSQGSIRGNTIYF,TGCGCCAGCAGCCAAGGTAGCATTCGAGGAAACACCATATATTTT